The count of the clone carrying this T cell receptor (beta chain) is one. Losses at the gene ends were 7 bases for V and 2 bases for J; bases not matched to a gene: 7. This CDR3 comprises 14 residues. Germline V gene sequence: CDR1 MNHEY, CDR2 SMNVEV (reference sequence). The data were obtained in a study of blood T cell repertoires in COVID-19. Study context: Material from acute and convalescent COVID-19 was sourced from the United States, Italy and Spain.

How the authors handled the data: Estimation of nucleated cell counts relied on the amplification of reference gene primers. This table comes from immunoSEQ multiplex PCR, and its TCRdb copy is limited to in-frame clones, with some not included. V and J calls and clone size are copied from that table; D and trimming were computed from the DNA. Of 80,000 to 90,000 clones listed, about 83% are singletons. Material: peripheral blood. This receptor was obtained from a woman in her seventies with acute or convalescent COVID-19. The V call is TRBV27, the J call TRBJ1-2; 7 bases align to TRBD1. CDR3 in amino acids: CASTPGGKNYGYTF. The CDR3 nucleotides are TGTGCCAGCACCCCAGGGGGAAAAAACTATGGCTACACCTTC.